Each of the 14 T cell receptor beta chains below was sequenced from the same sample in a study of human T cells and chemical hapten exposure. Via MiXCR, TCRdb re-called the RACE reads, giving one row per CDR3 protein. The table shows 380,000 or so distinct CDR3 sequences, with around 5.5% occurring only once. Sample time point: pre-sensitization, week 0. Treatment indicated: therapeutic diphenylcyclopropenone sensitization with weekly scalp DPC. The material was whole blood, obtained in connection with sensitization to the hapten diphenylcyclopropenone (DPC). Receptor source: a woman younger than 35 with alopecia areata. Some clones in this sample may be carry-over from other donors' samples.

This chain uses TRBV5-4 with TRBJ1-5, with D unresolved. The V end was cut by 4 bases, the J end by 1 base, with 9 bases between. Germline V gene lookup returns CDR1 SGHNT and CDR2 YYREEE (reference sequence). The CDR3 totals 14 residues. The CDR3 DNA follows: TGTGCCAGCAGCGACTCCCGGAGCAATCAGCCCCAGCATTTT. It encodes CASSDSRSNQPQHF.

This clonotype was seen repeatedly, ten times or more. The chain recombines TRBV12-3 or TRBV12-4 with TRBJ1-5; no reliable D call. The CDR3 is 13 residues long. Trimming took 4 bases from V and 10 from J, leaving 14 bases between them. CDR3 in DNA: TGTGCCAGCAGTTCGTCGGGCCTAGCTCCCCAGCATTTT. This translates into CASSSSGLAPQHF.

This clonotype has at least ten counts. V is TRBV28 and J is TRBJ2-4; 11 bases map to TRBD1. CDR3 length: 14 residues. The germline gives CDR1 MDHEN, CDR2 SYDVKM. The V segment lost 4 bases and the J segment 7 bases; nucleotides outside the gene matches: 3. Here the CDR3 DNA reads TGTGCCAGCAGTTCAGGACAGGGGGCGAACATTCAGTACTTC. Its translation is CASSSGQGANIQYF.

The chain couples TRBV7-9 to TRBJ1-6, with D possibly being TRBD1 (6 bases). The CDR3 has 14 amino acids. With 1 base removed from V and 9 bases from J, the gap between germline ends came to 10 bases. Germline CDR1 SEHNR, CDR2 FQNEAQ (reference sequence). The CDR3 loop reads CASSLVGGRSPLHF. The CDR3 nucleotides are TGTGCCAGCAGCTTAGTTGGGGGGCGTTCACCCCTCCACTTT. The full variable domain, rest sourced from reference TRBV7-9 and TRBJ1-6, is DTGVSQNPRHKITKRGQNVTFRCDPISEHNRLYWYRQTLGQGPEFLTYFQNEAQLEKSRLLSDRFSAERPKGSFSTLEIQRTEQGDSAMYLCASSLVGGRSPLHFGNGTRLTVT.

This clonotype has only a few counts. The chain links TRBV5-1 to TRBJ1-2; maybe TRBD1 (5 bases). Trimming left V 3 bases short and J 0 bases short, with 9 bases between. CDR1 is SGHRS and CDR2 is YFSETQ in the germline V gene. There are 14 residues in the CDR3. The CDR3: CASSSGRPNYGYTF. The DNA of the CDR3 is TGCGCCAGCAGCTCGGGACGACCTAACTATGGCTACACCTTC.

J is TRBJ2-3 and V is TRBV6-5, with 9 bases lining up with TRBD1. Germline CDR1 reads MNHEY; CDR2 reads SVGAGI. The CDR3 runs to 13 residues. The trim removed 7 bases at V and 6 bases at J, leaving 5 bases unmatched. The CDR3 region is CASNRGQGDTQYF. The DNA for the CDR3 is TGTGCCAGCAACAGGGGGCAAGGCGATACGCAGTATTTT.

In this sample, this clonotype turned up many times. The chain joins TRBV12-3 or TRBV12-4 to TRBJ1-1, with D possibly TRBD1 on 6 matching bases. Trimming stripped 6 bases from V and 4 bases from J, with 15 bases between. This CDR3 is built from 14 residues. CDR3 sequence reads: CASSWEGGSTEAFF. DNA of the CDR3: TGTGCCAGCAGCTGGGAGGGGGGGAGCACTGAAGCTTTCTTT.

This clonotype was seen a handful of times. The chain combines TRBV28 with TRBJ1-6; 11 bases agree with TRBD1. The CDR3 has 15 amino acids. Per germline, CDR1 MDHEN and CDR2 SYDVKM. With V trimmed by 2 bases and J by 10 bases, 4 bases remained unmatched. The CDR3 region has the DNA TGTGCCAGCAGTTTAGGGGACAGGGGGTCCTCACCCCTCCACTTT. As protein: CASSLGDRGSSPLHF.

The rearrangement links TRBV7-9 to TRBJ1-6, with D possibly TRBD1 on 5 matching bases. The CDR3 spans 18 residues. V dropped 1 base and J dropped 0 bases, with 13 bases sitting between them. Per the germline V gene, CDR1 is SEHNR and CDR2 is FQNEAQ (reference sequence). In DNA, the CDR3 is TGTGCCAGCAGCTTAGAGGGAGGACACAGCTCCTATAATTCACCCCTCCACTTT. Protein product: CASSLEGGHSSYNSPLHF.

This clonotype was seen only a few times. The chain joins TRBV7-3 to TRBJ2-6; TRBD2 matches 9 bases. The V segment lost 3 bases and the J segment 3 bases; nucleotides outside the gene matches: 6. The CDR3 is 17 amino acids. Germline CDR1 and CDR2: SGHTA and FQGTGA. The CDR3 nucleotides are TGTGCCAGCAGCTTCGGCCTAGCGGGGAATGGGGCCAACGTCCTGACTTTC. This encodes CASSFGLAGNGANVLTF.

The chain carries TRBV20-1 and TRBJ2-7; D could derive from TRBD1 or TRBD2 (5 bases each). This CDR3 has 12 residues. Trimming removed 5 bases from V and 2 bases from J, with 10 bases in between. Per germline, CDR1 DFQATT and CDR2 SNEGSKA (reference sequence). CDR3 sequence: CSAGTAAYEQYF. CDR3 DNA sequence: TGCAGTGCTGGGACCGCCGCCTACGAGCAGTACTTC.

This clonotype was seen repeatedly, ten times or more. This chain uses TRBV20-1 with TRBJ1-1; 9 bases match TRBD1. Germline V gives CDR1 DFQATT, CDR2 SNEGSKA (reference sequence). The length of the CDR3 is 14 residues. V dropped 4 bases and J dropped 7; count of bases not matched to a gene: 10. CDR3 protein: CSAKPGTGIGEAFF. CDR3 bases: TGCAGTGCTAAACCCGGGACAGGGATAGGTGAAGCTTTCTTT.

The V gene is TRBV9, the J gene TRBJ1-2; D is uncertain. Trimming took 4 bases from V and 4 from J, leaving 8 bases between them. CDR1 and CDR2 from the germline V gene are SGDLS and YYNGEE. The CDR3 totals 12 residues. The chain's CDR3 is CASSHNLYGYTF. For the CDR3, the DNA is TGTGCCAGCAGCCACAATCTCTATGGCTACACCTTC. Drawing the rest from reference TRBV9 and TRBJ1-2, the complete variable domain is DSGVTQTPKHLITATGQRVTLRCSPRSGDLSVYWYQQSLDQGLQFLIQYYNGEERAKGNILERFSAQQFPDLHSELNLSSLELGDSALYFCASSHNLYGYTFGSGTRLTVV.

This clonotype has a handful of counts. As DNA, the CDR3 is TGTGCCAGCAGCCCCCGTAAATGGTCCAGGGGCTACACCTTC. It encodes CASSPRKWSRGYTF. The gene calls are TRBV5-6 and TRBJ1-2, with D hard to call. V was pared by 4 bases and J by 8 bases, with 18 bases between. The germline CDR1 and CDR2 sequences are SGHDT and YYEEEE. CDR3 length: 14 amino acids.